The 2 T cell receptor beta chains presented below share a single source sample, sequenced in a study of T cells expressing NK-cell markers. TCRdb re-called the 5' RACE reads and catalogs CDR3 proteins one per entry, DNA excluded. This table holds almost 450,000 distinct CDR3 sequences. Sequenced: blood T cells: a sorted CD56 or NKG2C T cell subset, CD4+ or CD8+ T cells, or bulk PBMC T cells (not recorded which). These receptors came from a woman between 18 and 75 years old in good health.

The chain has TRBV9 and TRBJ1-1. This CDR3 has 16 residues. CDR1 and CDR2 (germline): SGDLS, YYNGEE. CDR3 in amino acids: CASSVDPSTPNTEAFF. The whole variable domain, remainder taken from reference TRBV9 and TRBJ1-1, is DSGVTQTPKHLITATGQRVTLRCSPRSGDLSVYWYQQSLDQGLQFLIQYYNGEERAKGNILERFSAQQFPDLHSELNLSSLELGDSALYFCASSVDPSTPNTEAFFGQGTRLTVV.

This sequence joins TRBV7-2 and TRBJ2-5; there is no DNA to check the TCRdb D call of TRBD2. Looked up from germline, CDR1 is SGHTA and CDR2 is FQGNSA. The CDR3 consists of 16 residues. CDR3 sequence reads: CASSTVGLVGTETQYF.